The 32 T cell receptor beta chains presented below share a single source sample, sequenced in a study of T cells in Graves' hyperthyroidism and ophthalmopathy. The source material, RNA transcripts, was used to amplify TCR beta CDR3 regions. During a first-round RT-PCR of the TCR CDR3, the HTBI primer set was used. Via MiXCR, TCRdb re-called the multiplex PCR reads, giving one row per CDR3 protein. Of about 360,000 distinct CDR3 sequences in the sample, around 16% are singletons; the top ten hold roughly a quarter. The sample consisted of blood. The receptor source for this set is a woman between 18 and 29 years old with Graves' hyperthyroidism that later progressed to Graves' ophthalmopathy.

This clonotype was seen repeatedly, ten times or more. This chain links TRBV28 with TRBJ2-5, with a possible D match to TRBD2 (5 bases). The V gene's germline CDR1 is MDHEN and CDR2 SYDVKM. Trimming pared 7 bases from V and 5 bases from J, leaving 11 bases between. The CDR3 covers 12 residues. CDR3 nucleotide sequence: TGTGCCAGCACGTCGGGATGGGAGACCCAGTACTTC. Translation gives CASTSGWETQYF.

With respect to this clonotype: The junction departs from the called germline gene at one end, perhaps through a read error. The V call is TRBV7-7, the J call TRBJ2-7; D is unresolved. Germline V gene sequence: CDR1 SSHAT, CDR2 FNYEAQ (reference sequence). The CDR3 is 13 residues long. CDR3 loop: CASSSEVGYEQYF. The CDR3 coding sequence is TGTGCTAGCAGCTCCGAAGTGGGTTACGAGCAGTACTTC.

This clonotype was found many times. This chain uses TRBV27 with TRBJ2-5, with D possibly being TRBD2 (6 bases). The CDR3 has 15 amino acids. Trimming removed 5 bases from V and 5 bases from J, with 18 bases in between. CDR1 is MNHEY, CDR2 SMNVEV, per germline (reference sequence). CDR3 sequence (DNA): TGTGCCAGCAGTCCCATACTAGCAGCGAGGGAGACCCAGTACTTC. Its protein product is CASSPILAARETQYF.

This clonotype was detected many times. The CDR3 region has the DNA TGTGCCAGCAGCTTAGATTGGATTTCCTACGAGCAGTACTTC. It specifies CASSLDWISYEQYF. J is TRBJ2-7 and V is TRBV7-9; the D is unclear. The CDR3 is 14 residues long. V lost 1 base and J lost 1, with 8 bases in between. Germline assignment: CDR1 SEHNR and CDR2 FQNEAQ (reference sequence).

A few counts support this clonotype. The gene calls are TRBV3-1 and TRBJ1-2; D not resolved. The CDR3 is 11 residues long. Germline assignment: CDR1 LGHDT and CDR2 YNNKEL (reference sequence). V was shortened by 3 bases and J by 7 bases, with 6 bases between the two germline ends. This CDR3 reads CASSHPLGYTF. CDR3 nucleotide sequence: TGTGCCAGCAGCCACCCCCTTGGCTACACCTTC.

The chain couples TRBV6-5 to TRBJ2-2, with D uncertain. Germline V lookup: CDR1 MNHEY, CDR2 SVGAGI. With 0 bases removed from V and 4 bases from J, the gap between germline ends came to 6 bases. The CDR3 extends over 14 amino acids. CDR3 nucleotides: TGTGCCAGCAGTTACTCCGGATCCACCGGGGAGCTGTTTTTT. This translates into CASSYSGSTGELFF.

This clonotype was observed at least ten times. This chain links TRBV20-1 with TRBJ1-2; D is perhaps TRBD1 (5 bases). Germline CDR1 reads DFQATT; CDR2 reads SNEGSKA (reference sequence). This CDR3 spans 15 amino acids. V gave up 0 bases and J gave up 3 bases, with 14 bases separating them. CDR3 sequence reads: CSARDRVGGDYGYTF. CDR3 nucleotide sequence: TGCAGTGCTAGAGATCGGGTGGGGGGGGACTATGGCTACACCTTC.

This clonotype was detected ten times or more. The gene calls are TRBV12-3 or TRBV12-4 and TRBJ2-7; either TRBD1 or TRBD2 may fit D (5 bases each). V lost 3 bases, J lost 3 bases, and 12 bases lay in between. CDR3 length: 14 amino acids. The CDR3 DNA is TGTGCCAGCAGTTTTATTGGTGGGGGCTACGAGCAGTACTTC. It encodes CASSFIGGGYEQYF.

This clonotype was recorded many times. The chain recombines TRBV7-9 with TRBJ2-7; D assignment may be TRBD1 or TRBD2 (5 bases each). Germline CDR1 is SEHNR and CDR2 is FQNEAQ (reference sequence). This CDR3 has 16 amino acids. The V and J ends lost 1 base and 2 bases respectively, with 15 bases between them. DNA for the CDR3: TGTGCCAGCAGCTTAGAGTCTTTGGGGGAAGCCTACGAGCAGTACTTC. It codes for CASSLESLGEAYEQYF.

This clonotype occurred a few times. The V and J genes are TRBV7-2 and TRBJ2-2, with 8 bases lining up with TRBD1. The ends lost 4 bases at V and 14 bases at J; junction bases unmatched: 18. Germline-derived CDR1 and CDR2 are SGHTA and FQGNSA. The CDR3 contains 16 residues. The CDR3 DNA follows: TGTGCCAGCAGCTCCAAACGACAGGGGACCCGTGAGGGACTGTTTTTT. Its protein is CASSSKRQGTREGLFF.

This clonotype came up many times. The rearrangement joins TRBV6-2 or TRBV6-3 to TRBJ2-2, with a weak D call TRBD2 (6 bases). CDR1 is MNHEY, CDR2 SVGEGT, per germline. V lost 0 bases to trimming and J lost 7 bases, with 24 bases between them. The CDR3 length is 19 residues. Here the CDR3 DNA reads TGTGCCAGCAGTTACTCGATTGTCGGGAGAGTCCCCCCCAGCGGGGAGCTGTTTTTT. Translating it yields CASSYSIVGRVPPSGELFF.

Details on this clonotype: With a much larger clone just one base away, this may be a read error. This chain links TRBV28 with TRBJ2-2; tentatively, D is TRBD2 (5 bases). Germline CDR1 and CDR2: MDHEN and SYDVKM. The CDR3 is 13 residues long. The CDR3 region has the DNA TGTGCCAGCAGTTCACCGAACACCGGGAAGCTGTTTTTT. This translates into CASSSPNTGKLFF.

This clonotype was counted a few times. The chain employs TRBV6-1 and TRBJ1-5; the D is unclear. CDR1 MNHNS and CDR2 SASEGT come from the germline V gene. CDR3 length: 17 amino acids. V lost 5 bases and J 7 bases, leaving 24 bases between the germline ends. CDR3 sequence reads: CASSLITVPPFGQPQHF. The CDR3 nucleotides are TGTGCCAGCAGTCTGATTACAGTCCCTCCATTTGGGCAGCCCCAGCATTTT.

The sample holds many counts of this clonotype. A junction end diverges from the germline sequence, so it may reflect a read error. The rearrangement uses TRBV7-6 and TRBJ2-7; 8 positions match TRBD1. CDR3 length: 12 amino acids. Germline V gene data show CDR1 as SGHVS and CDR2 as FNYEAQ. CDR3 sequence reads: CASSLDRDEQYF. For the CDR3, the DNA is TGCGCCAGCAGCTTGGACAGGGACGAGCAGTACTTC.

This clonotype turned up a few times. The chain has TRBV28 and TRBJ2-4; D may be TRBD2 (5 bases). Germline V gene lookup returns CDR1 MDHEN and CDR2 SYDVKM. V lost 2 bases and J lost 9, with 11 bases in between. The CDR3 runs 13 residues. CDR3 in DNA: TGTGCCAGCAGTTTACTCGGGGAATCCATTCAGTACTTC. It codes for CASSLLGESIQYF.

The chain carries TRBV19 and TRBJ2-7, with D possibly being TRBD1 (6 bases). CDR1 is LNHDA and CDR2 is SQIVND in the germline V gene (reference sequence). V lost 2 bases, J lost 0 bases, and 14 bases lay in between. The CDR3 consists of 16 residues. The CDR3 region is CASSITAAGVSYEQYF. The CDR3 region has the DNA TGTGCCAGTAGTATAACCGCTGCAGGGGTCTCCTACGAGCAGTACTTC.

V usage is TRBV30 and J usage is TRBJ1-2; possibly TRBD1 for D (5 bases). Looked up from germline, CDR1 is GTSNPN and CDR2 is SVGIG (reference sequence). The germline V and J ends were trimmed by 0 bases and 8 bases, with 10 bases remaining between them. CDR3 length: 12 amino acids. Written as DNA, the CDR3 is TGTGCCTGGAGTGTATCCAGGGTGGGCTACACCTTC. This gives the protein CAWSVSRVGYTF.

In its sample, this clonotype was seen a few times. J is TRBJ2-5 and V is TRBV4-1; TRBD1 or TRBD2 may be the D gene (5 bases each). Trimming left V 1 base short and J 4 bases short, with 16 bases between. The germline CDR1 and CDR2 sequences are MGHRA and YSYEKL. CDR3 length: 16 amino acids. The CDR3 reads CASSQARREGRETQYF. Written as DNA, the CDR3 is TGCGCCAGCAGCCAAGCAAGGCGAGAGGGGAGAGAGACCCAGTACTTC.

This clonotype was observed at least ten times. CDR3 in DNA: TGTGCCAGCAGGCCGGCTAGAGATAACACTGAAGCTTTCTTT. Encoded protein: CASRPARDNTEAFF. The V gene is TRBV12-3 or TRBV12-4, the J gene TRBJ1-1; D remains ambiguous. This CDR3 has 14 residues. The V gene lost 6 bases and the J gene lost 2 bases, with 13 bases spanning the gap.

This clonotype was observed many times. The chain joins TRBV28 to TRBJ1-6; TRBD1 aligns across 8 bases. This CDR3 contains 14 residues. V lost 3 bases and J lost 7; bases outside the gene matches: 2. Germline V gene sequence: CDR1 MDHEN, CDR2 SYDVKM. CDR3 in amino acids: CASSLGQANSPLHF. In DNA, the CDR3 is TGTGCCAGCAGTTTGGGACAGGCAAATTCACCCCTCCACTTT. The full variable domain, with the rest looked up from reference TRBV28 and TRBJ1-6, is DVKVTQSSRYLVKRTGEKVFLECVQDMDHENMFWYRQDPGLGLRLIYFSYDVKMKEKGDIPEGYSVSREKKERFSLILESASTNQTSMYLCASSLGQANSPLHFGNGTRLTVT.

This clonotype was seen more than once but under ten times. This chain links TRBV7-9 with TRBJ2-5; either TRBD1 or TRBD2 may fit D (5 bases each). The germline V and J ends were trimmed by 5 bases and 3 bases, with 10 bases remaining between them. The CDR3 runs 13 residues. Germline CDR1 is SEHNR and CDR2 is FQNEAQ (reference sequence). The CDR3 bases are TGTGCCAGCAGCACTAGAGGGGAAGAGACCCAGTACTTC. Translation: CASSTRGEETQYF.

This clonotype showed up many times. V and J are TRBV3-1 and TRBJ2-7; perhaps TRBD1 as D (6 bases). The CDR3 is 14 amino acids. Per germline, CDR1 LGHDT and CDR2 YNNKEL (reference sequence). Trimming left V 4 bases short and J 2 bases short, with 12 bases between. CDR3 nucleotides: TGTGCCAGCAGCCCCCGGGCAGGGGCCTACGAGCAGTACTTC. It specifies CASSPRAGAYEQYF.

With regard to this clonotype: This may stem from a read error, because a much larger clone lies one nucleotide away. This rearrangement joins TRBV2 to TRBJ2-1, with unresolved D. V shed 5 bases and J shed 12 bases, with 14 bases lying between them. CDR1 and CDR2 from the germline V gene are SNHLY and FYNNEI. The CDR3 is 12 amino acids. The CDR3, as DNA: TGTGCCAGCAGTCCACCAGGTATGGTGCAGTTCTTC. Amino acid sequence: CASSPPGMVQFF. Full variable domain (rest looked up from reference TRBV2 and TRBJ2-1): EPEVTQTPSHQVTQMGQEVILRCVPISNHLYFYWYRQILGQKVEFLVSFYNNEISEKSEIFDDQFSVERPDGSNFTLKIRSTKLEDSAMYFCASSPPGMVQFFGPGTRLTVL.

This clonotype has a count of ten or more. The CDR3 sequence: CATLAGGRYNEQFF. CDR3 DNA sequence: TGTGCCACGTTAGCGGGAGGCCGCTACAATGAGCAGTTCTTC. The genes are TRBV27 and TRBJ2-1; the match to TRBD2 covers 10 bases. The CDR3 spans 14 residues. V dropped 10 bases and J dropped 3; count of bases not matched to a gene: 6. Germline CDR1 reads MNHEY; CDR2 reads SMNVEV (reference sequence).

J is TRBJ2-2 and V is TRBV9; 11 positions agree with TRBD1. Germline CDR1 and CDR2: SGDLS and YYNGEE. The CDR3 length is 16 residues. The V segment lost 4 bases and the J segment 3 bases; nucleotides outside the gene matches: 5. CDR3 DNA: TGTGCCAGCAGCCTGAGGACAGGGGGCGACACCGGGGAGCTGTTTTTT. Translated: CASSLRTGGDTGELFF.

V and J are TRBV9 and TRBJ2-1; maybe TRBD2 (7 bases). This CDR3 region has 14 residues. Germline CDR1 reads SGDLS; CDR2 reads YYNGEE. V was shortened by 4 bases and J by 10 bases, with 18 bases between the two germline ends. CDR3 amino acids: CASSFTTGGREQFF. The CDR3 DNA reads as TGTGCCAGCAGCTTTACGACGGGGGGCCGGGAGCAGTTCTTC.

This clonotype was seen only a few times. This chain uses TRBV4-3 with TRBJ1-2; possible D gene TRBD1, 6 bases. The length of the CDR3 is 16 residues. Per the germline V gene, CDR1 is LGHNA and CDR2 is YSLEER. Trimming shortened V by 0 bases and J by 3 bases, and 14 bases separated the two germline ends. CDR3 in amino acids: CASSQDLRGLDYGYTF. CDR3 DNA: TGCGCCAGCAGCCAAGATCTTCGGGGGCTAGACTATGGCTACACCTTC.

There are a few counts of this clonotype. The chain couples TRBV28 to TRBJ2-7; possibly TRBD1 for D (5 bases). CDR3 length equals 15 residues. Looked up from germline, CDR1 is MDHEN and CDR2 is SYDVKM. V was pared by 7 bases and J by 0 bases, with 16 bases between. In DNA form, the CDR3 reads TGTGCCAGCACCCCTAAAGGGGTTAGCTCCTACGAGCAGTACTTC. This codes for CASTPKGVSSYEQYF.

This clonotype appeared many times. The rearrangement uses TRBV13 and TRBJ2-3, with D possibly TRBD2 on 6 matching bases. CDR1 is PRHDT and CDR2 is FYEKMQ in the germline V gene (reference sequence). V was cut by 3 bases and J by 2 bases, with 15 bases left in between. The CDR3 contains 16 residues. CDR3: CASSFHPWEATDTQYF. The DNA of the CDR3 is TGTGCCAGCAGCTTCCACCCCTGGGAGGCCACAGATACGCAGTATTTT. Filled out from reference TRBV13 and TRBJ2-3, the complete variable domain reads AAGVIQSPRHLIKEKRETATLKCYPIPRHDTVYWYQQGPGQDPQFLISFYEKMQSDKGSIPDRFSAQQFSDYHSELNMSSLELGDSALYFCASSFHPWEATDTQYFGPGTRLTVL.

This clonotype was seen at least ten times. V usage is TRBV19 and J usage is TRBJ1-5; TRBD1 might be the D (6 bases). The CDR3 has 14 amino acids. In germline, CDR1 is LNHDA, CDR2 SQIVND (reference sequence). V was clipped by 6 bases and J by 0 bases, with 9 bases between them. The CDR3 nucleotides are TGTGCCAGTAGCTGGACAGATAGCAATCAGCCCCAGCATTTT. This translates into CASSWTDSNQPQHF.

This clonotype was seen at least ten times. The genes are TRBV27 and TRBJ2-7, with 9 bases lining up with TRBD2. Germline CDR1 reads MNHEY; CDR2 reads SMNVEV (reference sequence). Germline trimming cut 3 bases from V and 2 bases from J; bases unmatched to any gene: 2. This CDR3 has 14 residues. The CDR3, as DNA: TGTGCCAGCAGTTTCTCTAGCGGGGCCTACGAGCAGTACTTC. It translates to CASSFSSGAYEQYF.

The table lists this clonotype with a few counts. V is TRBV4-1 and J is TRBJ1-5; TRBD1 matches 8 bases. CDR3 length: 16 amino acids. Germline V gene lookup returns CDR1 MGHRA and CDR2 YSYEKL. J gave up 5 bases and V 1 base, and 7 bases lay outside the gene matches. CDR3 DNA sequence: TGCGCCAGCAGCCAAGCTGGACAGGGCGTTTATCAGCCCCAGCATTTT. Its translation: CASSQAGQGVYQPQHF.